One and the same sample provided the 3 T cell receptor beta chains below, sequenced in a study of T cell responses to AZD1222 COVID-19 vaccine. TCRdb keeps only in-frame clones here, not all; method: immunoSEQ multiplex PCR. The data show some 96,000 clones, 80% to 90% seen once. Sequenced material: peripheral blood, taken on day 0 of MenACWY control vaccination. The receptors shown here come from an adult in good health.

The chain has TRBV9 and TRBJ1-4; tentative D call: TRBD1 (6 bases). Germline CDR1 reads SGDLS; CDR2 reads YYNGEE. The CDR3 extends over 15 amino acids. Trimming left V 4 bases short and J 5 bases short, with 15 bases between. Written as DNA, the CDR3 is TGTGCCAGCAGCACCGGGGGGGCAGAAAATGAAAAACTGTTTTTT. This sequence encodes CASSTGGAENEKLFF.

This clone was detected only once. V is TRBV6-6 and J is TRBJ2-3, with TRBD1 identical over 10 bases. There are 16 residues in the CDR3. Unmatched junction bases numbered 8, after V lost 7 bases and J lost 1 base. Per germline, CDR1 MNHNY and CDR2 SVGAGI (reference sequence). This chain's CDR3 is CASTTPGTGGTDTQYF. In nucleotides, the CDR3 is TGTGCCAGCACCACACCCGGGACAGGGGGCACAGATACGCAGTATTTT.

Here the CDR3 DNA reads TGTGCCAGCTTACAGGGGGCTGATACTGAAGCTTTCTTT. It yields the protein CASLQGADTEAFF. This chain uses TRBV18 with TRBJ1-1, with 9 bases matching TRBD1. The CDR3 extends over 13 amino acids. In germline, CDR1 is KGHSH, CDR2 LQKENI. J was trimmed by 5 bases and V by 7 bases; bases with no gene match: 5.